Described below is a single TCR beta chain sequence and its context. Gene names and germline match the mouse. The observed sequence ends 4 residues before the CDR3 terminus, with the missing tail filled in from the germline J gene. Extraction and reverse transcription of RNA yielded cDNA as the sequencing template. Libraries were prepared by immunoSEQ multiplex PCR; TCRdb keeps only in-frame clonotypes and omits some of them. This set yields 200,000 to 300,000 clones and no singletons; the top ten hold less than 1.5%. Cells from pooled cutaneous lymph nodes were sorted by CD4, CD8alpha, NKG2D, NKG2ACE and other markers. V lost 0 bases, J lost 0 bases, and 8 bases lay in between. Germline V gene lookup returns CDR1 NNHNN and CDR2 SYGAGS (reference sequence). The CDR3 totals 15 residues. This sample is part of a study of CD8+ T cells in alopecia areata.

V and J are TRBV13-2 and TRBJ2-5, with TRBD1 as a possible D gene (6 bases). The sequence was collected from a C3H/HeJ mouse with alopecia areata. The mouse strain carries the MHC haplotype H2-k. Sequenced input: CD4+ T cells sorted from a lymph node. CDR3 in amino acids: CASGDVRGNQDTQYF. The CDR3 bases that were read are TGTGCCAGCGGTGATGTAAGGGGGAACCAAGAC.